The 21 T cell receptor beta chains below were found in one sample sequenced in a study of neurological immune-mediated disorders. TCRdb reanalysed the 5' RACE reads using MiXCR and keeps one entry per CDR3 protein. The table lists nearly 45,000 distinct CDR3 sequences, 20% to 25% of them singletons. Time point here: technical triplicate 3. The sequencing sample was made of PBMCs. These receptors originate from a man in his 60s with HTLV-1-associated myelopathy (HAM/TSP).

This clonotype was seen many times. The chain links TRBV20-1 to TRBJ2-5; no definite D call. The CDR3 spans 13 residues. The V end was cut by 1 base, the J end by 1 base, with 7 bases between. CDR1 DFQATT and CDR2 SNEGSKA come from the germline V gene (reference sequence). CDR3 sequence reads: CSARADFQETQYF. CDR3 sequence (DNA): TGCAGTGCTAGAGCCGACTTCCAAGAGACCCAGTACTTC.

This clonotype came up many times. DNA of the CDR3: TGCAGTGCTAGGTCTACTTACAATGAGCAGTTCTTC. Residues: CSARSTYNEQFF. This rearrangement joins TRBV20-1 to TRBJ2-1; no definite D call. V shed 3 bases and J shed 4 bases, with 7 bases lying between them. Germline lookup yields CDR1 DFQATT and CDR2 SNEGSKA (reference sequence). The CDR3 length is 12 residues.

The chain uses TRBV20-1 and TRBJ2-7; D unclear. V gave up 6 bases and J gave up 2 bases, with 5 bases separating them. Germline CDR1 is DFQATT and CDR2 is SNEGSKA (reference sequence). This CDR3 is 10 amino acids long. CDR3 in amino acids: CSALAYEQYF. In DNA, the CDR3 is TGCAGTGCCCTAGCCTACGAGCAGTACTTC.

In DNA, the CDR3 is TGCGCCAGCAGAGGTGGAAACTATGGCTACACCTTC. The encoded protein is CASRGGNYGYTF. The V gene is TRBV5-1, the J gene TRBJ1-2; D is undetermined. Trimming cost V 5 bases and J 2 bases, with 7 bases left between them. CDR3 size: 12 residues. Germline V gene sequence: CDR1 SGHRS, CDR2 YFSETQ.

This clonotype was seen a handful of times. The gene calls are TRBV4-2 and TRBJ2-5; D is possibly TRBD1 or TRBD2 (6 bases each). CDR1 is LGHNA and CDR2 is YNFKEQ in the germline V gene. With 0 bases removed from V and 5 bases from J, the gap between germline ends came to 13 bases. The CDR3 loop spans 15 amino acids. CDR3 DNA: TGTGCCAGCAGCCAAGACCCTGAAGGGGGGGAGACCCAGTACTTC. It is translated as CASSQDPEGGETQYF.

This chain connects TRBV4-3 to TRBJ2-3, with 14 bases matching TRBD2. There are 18 residues in the CDR3. Looked up from germline, CDR1 is LGHNA and CDR2 is YSLEER. The J segment lost 7 bases and the V segment lost 4 bases, leaving 13 bases of the junction unmatched. The CDR3 nucleotides read TGCGCCAGCAGCCTGAATACCGGGACTAGCGGGAGATGGTATACGCAGTATTTT. Its translation: CASSLNTGTSGRWYTQYF.

In its sample, this clonotype ranks as medium-sized. The rearrangement joins TRBV2 to TRBJ1-3; 8 bases agree with TRBD1. Germline CDR1 and CDR2: SNHLY and FYNNEI. V lost 7 bases and J lost 2; bases outside the gene matches: 7. This CDR3 region has 15 residues. CDR3 amino acids: CASKREQGAGNTIYF. The CDR3 region has the DNA TGTGCCAGCAAGAGGGAACAGGGGGCTGGAAACACCATATATTTT.

The chain couples TRBV7-2 to TRBJ2-1, with a possible D match to TRBD2 (5 bases). Germline V CDR1 and CDR2: SGHTA, FQGNSA. V was clipped by 5 bases and J by 6 bases, with 17 bases between them. The CDR3 is 15 amino acids. CDR3 protein: CASSPNRGGVNEQFF. For the CDR3, the DNA is TGTGCCAGCAGCCCTAACCGGGGTGGGGTCAATGAGCAGTTCTTC.

This clonotype was seen ten or more times. The chain combines TRBV24-1 with TRBJ2-2, with TRBD2 matching over 11 bases. The CDR3 extends over 15 amino acids. V shed 7 bases, J shed 4 bases, and the junction held 4 bases outside the gene matches. Germline V gene lookup returns CDR1 KGHDR and CDR2 SFDVKD. CDR3 protein: CATSGTSGPTGELFF. The CDR3, as DNA: TGTGCCACCAGCGGGACTAGCGGACCCACCGGGGAGCTGTTTTTT.

This clonotype was recorded many times. The chain uses TRBV27 and TRBJ2-2; the D gene is possibly TRBD1 (6 bases). CDR1 and CDR2 from the germline V gene are MNHEY and SMNVEV (reference sequence). V was trimmed by 3 bases and J by 8 bases, leaving 13 bases between them. The CDR3 is 14 residues long. CDR3 region: CASSFDRSGGELFF. CDR3 DNA sequence: TGTGCCAGCAGTTTCGACAGGTCGGGTGGGGAGCTGTTTTTT.

The V call is TRBV19, the J call TRBJ1-4; D possibly corresponds to TRBD1 (5 bases). In germline, CDR1 is LNHDA, CDR2 SQIVND (reference sequence). Trimming removed 6 bases at V and 4 bases at J, with 15 bases between. This CDR3 is built from 15 residues. CDR3 region: CASSPGGGDNEKLFF. CDR3 in DNA: TGTGCCAGTAGCCCCGGCGGGGGAGATAATGAAAAACTGTTTTTT.

This clonotype has at least ten counts. The rearrangement joins TRBV4-1 to TRBJ2-3, with 10 bases fitting TRBD2. The V gene end was trimmed by 3 bases and the J gene end by 0 bases; junction bases not matched to a gene: 3. Germline values: CDR1 MGHRA, CDR2 YSYEKL. This CDR3 has 16 amino acids. The CDR3: CASSQRTSGSTDTQYF. The CDR3 nucleotides read TGCGCCAGCAGCCAGAGGACTAGCGGCAGCACAGATACGCAGTATTTT.

This clonotype was detected ten times or more. The chain couples TRBV5-5 to TRBJ1-5; D is ambiguous. The V gene lost 2 bases and the J gene lost 4 bases, with 13 bases spanning the gap. Germline lookup yields CDR1 SGHKS and CDR2 YYEKEE (reference sequence). The CDR3 runs to 15 residues. The CDR3 sequence is CASSFDITINQPQHF. The DNA for the CDR3 is TGTGCCAGCAGCTTTGACATAACGATTAATCAGCCCCAGCATTTT.

In its sample, this clonotype was seen many times. The CDR3 spells CASSLAASRIQETQYF. In DNA, the CDR3 is TGTGCCAGCAGTTTAGCCGCATCTAGGATCCAAGAGACCCAGTACTTC. This sequence joins TRBV12-3 or TRBV12-4 and TRBJ2-5, with D unclear. V was trimmed by 0 bases and J by 1 base, leaving 12 bases between them. The CDR3 extends over 16 amino acids.

This clonotype was seen ten or more times. J is TRBJ1-6 and V is TRBV12-3 or TRBV12-4, with D tentatively TRBD1 (5 bases). Deletions cut 5 bases from V and 7 bases from J, with 12 bases between. CDR3 length: 14 amino acids. CDR3 nucleotides: TGTGCCAGCAGTACGGGGACCGGGAATTCACCCCTCCACTTT. Amino acid sequence: CASSTGTGNSPLHF.

This clonotype occurred many times. The gene calls are TRBV11-3 and TRBJ1-3; D is uncertain. Germline-derived CDR1 and CDR2 are SGHNT and YENEEA. V lost 3 bases and J lost 5, with 2 bases in between. This CDR3 contains 11 residues. In nucleotides, the CDR3 is TGTGCCAGCAGCTTGAGAAACACCATATATTTT. The encoded protein is CASSLRNTIYF.

In its sample, this clonotype was seen many times. This chain joins TRBV29-1 and TRBJ2-1, with D perhaps given as TRBD1 or TRBD2 (5 bases each). Trimming took off 4 bases at V and 4 bases at J, with 20 bases between the two ends. CDR3 length equals 16 residues. Germline V lookup: CDR1 SQVTM, CDR2 ANQGSEA. CDR3 bases: TGCAGCGTTGGAGGGGTTGAGGGCAGGTCGTACAATGAGCAGTTCTTC. Amino acid sequence: CSVGGVEGRSYNEQFF.

The table lists this clonotype with many counts. The CDR3 reads CASGPRGVDQPQHF. CDR3 in DNA: TGTGCCAGTGGACCGAGAGGGGTGGATCAGCCCCAGCATTTT. This chain uses TRBV19 with TRBJ1-5; D is possibly TRBD1 (5 bases). Looked up from germline, CDR1 is LNHDA and CDR2 is SQIVND (reference sequence). The CDR3 loop spans 14 amino acids. Between the trimmed V and J ends, which lost 8 bases and 5 bases, there was a span of 16 bases. The full variable domain, in which reference TRBV19 and TRBJ1-5 provide the parts outside the CDR3, is DGGITQSPKYLFRKEGQNVTLSCEQNLNHDAMYWYRQDPGQGLRLIYYSQIVNDFQKGDIAEGYSVSREKKESFPLTVTSAQKNPTAFYLCASGPRGVDQPQHFGDGTRLSIL.

At least ten counts were recorded for this clonotype. The DNA of the CDR3 is TGTGCCAGCAGCTCGACATTAGCGGGAGAGGAGCAGTTCTTC. Its translation: CASSSTLAGEEQFF. V is TRBV7-9 and J is TRBJ2-1, with 9 positions matching TRBD2. Germline V lookup: CDR1 SEHNR, CDR2 FQNEAQ (reference sequence). Trimming took 4 bases from V and 10 from J; bases not matched to a gene: 8. This CDR3 is 14 amino acids long.

The sample holds many counts of this clonotype. The chain is built from TRBV3-1 and TRBJ1-1, with a weak D call TRBD1 (6 bases). CDR3 length: 14 residues. The V gene's germline CDR1 is LGHDT and CDR2 YNNKEL (reference sequence). Trimming cost V 1 base and J 2 bases, with 8 bases left between them. The DNA for the CDR3 is TGTGCCAGCAGCCAAGGACAGGTCAACACTGAAGCTTTCTTT. Residues: CASSQGQVNTEAFF.

Remarks on this clonotype: One end of the junction does not line up with germline, which may come from a read error. The J gene is TRBJ2-7, the V gene TRBV2, with 12 bases fitting TRBD2. The CDR3 length is 16 residues. Per germline, CDR1 SNHLY and CDR2 FYNNEI. The CDR3 DNA is TGTGCCAGCAGTCCTGGGACTAGCGGGCAACCCTACGGGCAGTACTTC. As protein: CASSPGTSGQPYGQYF.